This entry features one T cell receptor beta chain sequence. What it recognizes is unknown. Germline CDR1 and CDR2: SGHTA and FQGTGA. The CDR3 covers 15 residues. The V end lost 2 bases, the J end lost 2 bases, and 10 bases lay between the germline ends. The source of the sample is a study of chemoradiotherapy in HPV16-positive cancers. Study conclusions and caveats: Candidate HPV-specific clones and E7-related TCR motifs grew in tumor during treatment. HPV-specific T cells were functionally defined from only two HPV16-positive patients.

The protocol was immunoSEQ multiplex PCR, while the TCRdb copy is restricted to in-frame clones and leaves out a portion. The sample lists over 1,300 clones, around 85% occurring once. The sequence came from a human donor with HPV-associated anogenital cancer. The V gene is TRBV7-3, the J gene TRBJ2-1, with D hard to call. The input for sequencing was tumor tissue, taken from a patient who underwent chemoradiotherapy. The CDR3 DNA sequence: TGTGCCAGCAGCTTAGGGGATTCGGCCTACAATGAGCAGTTCTTC. It specifies CASSLGDSAYNEQFF.